The T cell receptor beta chain under discussion was sequenced for a study of blood T cell repertoires in COVID-19. Across the study: Collection of acute and convalescent COVID-19 samples took place in the United States, Italy and Spain. Sources were T cells, B-cell-depleted T cells, or PBMCs; the material itself was cDNA or gDNA.

Sequencing used immunoSEQ multiplex PCR; TCRdb keeps in-frame clones, though not all of them. The repertoire consists of roughly 200,000 clones, with approximately 89% occurring once and the leading ten covering 3.5% to 4%. Germline V gives CDR1 KGHSH, CDR2 LQKENI. The CDR3 has 15 amino acids. The ends were cut back, 3 bases at V and 0 bases at J, with 11 bases in the middle. Sequencing used PBMCs or T cells enriched from blood (not recorded which). The sequence came from a woman between 25 and 40 years old with acute COVID-19. The V gene is TRBV18, the J gene TRBJ1-1, with D possibly being TRBD1 (5 bases). This CDR3 reads CASSPTREMNTEAFF. CDR3 bases: TGTGCCAGCTCACCGACCAGGGAAATGAACACTGAAGCTTTCTTT.